Listed below are T cell receptor beta chains from one sample, sequenced in a study of cytomegalovirus exposure and HLA in healthy donors. Sequenced by immunoSEQ multiplex PCR; TCRdb stores in-frame clones only, minus some. The data hold about 130,000 clones, with 70% to 90% observed a single time. Specimen: PBMCs. These receptors were taken from a woman aged 40 to 55 in good health and CMV-seropositive. Both conserved end residues are part of each CDR3. The D gene is left open where the match is weak. Part of the rows lack a size; the others show once, few, many or a class for expanded clones.

>TRBV6-5|-|TRBJ1-5|-
CASSHPADSNQPQHF
TGTGCCAGCAGTCACCCCGCGGATAGCAATCAGCCCCAGCATTTT
>TRBV6-6|-|TRBJ2-3|-
CASQNPARSTDTQYF
TGTGCCAGCCAGAACCCAGCTAGGAGCACAGATACGCAGTATTTT
>TRBV27|-|TRBJ2-1|-
CASTGSGTSYNEQFF
TGTGCCAGCACCGGTAGCGGAACTTCCTACAATGAGCAGTTCTTC
>TRBV5-1|-|TRBJ1-2|-
CASTPGDSPYFPYGYTF
TGCGCCAGCACCCCCGGGGATTCCCCCTATTTCCCCTATGGCTACACCTTC
>TRBV7-6|TRBD2|TRBJ2-1|few
CASSAARGGSYNEQFF
TGTGCCAGCAGCGCGGCCCGGGGGGGGTCCTACAATGAGCAGTTCTTC
>TRBV27|-|TRBJ2-7|-
CASSLRVSNYEQYF
TGTGCCAGCAGTTTAAGAGTGTCAAATTACGAGCAGTACTTC
>TRBV19|-|TRBJ1-2|-
CASSMGLQKNYGYTF
TGTGCCAGTAGTATGGGCCTCCAGAAGAACTATGGCTACACCTTC
>TRBV10-3|-|TRBJ1-1|-
CAISGEGDTEAFF
TGTGCCATCAGTGGGGAGGGTGACACTGAAGCTTTCTTT
>TRBV7-2|TRBD2|TRBJ2-7|-
CASSSGLAGIYEQYF
TGTGCCAGCAGCTCCGGACTAGCGGGGATCTACGAGCAGTACTTC
>TRBV2|-|TRBJ1-5|once
CASSADNNQPQHF
TGTGCCAGCAGTGCGGACAATAATCAGCCCCAGCATTTT
>TRBV27|TRBD1|TRBJ1-4|-
CASSHRDSNEKLFF
TGTGCCAGCAGTCACCGGGACAGTAATGAAAAACTGTTTTTT
>TRBV7-8|TRBD2|TRBJ2-1|-
CASSSTSGRGIQFF
TGTGCCAGCAGCTCGACTAGCGGGAGGGGCATACAGTTCTTC
>TRBV7-2|-|TRBJ1-2|once
CASSLLRVYGYTF
TGTGCCAGCAGCTTACTCCGGGTCTATGGCTACACCTTC